The 5 T cell receptor beta chains below were found in one sample sequenced in a study of cytomegalovirus exposure and HLA in healthy donors. Vbeta (60) and Jbeta (13) primers were used in the PCR. Profiled with immunoSEQ multiplex PCR; TCRdb holds only in-frame clones, not every one. The sample has about 89,000 clones, around 84% seen once. The specimen was PBMCs. The receptors here all came from a man aged 40-55 years in good health and CMV-seropositive.

The V and J genes are TRBV5-1 and TRBJ2-1; no definite D call. CDR1 is SGHRS, CDR2 YFSETQ, per germline. The CDR3 is 15 residues long. With 2 bases removed from V and 8 bases from J, the gap between germline ends came to 17 bases. CDR3 coding DNA: TGCGCCAGCAGCTTTTTTTCTGTAAATGTCGATGAGCAGTTCTTC. Protein: CASSFFSVNVDEQFF.

This sequence joins TRBV30 and TRBJ1-1; D unresolved. V lost 7 bases and J 10 bases, leaving 13 bases between the germline ends. From germline, CDR1 is GTSNPN and CDR2 SVGIG (reference sequence). The CDR3 spans 10 residues. The CDR3 DNA is TGTGCCTCCTCCGGGGTTTTAGCTTTCTTT. Its protein product is CASSGVLAFF.

The CDR3 DNA is TGTGCCACCAGCAGAACGAACAGGGCATCCTACAATGAGCAGTTCTTC. This encodes CATSRTNRASYNEQFF. V usage is TRBV15 and J usage is TRBJ2-1; possibly TRBD1 for D (6 bases). This CDR3 contains 16 residues. Germline V gives CDR1 LNHNV, CDR2 YYDKDF (reference sequence). Trimming took off 2 bases at V and 1 base at J, with 12 bases between the two ends.

J is TRBJ2-1 and V is TRBV7-3; 7 bases agree with TRBD1. V trimming: 1 base; J trimming: 7 bases; junction bases outside the gene matches: 1. The germline V gene encodes CDR1 SGHTA and CDR2 FQGTGA. This CDR3 spans 13 amino acids. The CDR3 sequence: CASSLIRGNEQFF. CDR3 sequence (DNA): TGTGCCAGCAGCTTAATCAGGGGGAATGAGCAGTTCTTC.

The V call is TRBV6-6, the J call TRBJ1-3; no definite D call. The germline V and J ends were trimmed by 4 bases and 0 bases, with 10 bases remaining between them. This CDR3 region has 15 residues. Germline loops: CDR1 MNHNY, CDR2 SVGAGI (reference sequence). In DNA, the CDR3 is TGTGCCAGCAGTTTAACCGCGAGCTCTGGAAACACCATATATTTT. It specifies CASSLTASSGNTIYF.